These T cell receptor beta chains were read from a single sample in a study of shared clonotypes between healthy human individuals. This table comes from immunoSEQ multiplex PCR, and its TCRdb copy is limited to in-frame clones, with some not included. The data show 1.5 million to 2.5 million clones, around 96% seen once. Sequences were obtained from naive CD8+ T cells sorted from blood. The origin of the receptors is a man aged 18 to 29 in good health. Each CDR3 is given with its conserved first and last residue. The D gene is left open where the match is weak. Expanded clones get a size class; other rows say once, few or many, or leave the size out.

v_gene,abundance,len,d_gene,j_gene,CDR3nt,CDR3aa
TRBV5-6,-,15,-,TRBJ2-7,TGTGCCAGCAGCTTGTTATCAGTGGAACACTACGAGCAGTACTTC,CASSLLSVEHYEQYF
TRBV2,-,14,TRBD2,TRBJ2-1,TGTGCCAGCAGTGTACGACTAGCGAACGATGAGCAGTTCTTC,CASSVRLANDEQFF
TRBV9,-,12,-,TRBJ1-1,TGTGCCAGCAGCGTAGGGGGGGATGAAGCTTTCTTT,CASSVGGDEAFF
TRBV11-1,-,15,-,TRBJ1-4,TGTGCCAGCAGCGTATCCGGGAACACGGATGAAAAACTGTTTTTT,CASSVSGNTDEKLFF
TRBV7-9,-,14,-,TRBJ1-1,TGTGCCAGCAGCTTGGGGGGGTTGAACACTGAAGCTTTCTTT,CASSLGGLNTEAFF
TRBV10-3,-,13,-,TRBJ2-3,TGTGCCATCAGTGACCTTATCACAGATACGCAGTATTTT,CAISDLITDTQYF
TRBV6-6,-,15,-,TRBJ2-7,TGTGCCAGCAGTTACTCCCCGGACTTATTCCACGAGCAGTACTTC,CASSYSPDLFHEQYF
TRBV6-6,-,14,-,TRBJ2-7,TGTGCCAGCAGTTTCGGGGGACTGGGGTACGAGCAGTACTTC,CASSFGGLGYEQYF
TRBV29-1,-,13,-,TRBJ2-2,TGCAGCGGCAAGCGGGCGAACACCGGGGAGCTGTTTTTT,CSGKRANTGELFF
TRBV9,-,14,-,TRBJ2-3,TGTGCCAGCAGCGAAAGGGGGGGAACAGATACGCAGTATTTT,CASSERGGTDTQYF
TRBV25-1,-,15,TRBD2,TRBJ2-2,TGTGCCAGCAGTGAGTGGGAGGGGCGGACCGGGGAGCTGTTTTTT,CASSEWEGRTGELFF
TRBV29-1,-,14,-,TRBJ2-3,TGCAGCGTTGATAGGGAATCTAGCACAGATACGCAGTATTTT,CSVDRESSTDTQYF
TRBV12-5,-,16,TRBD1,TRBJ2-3,TGTGCTAGTGCTAGCTCCGGGACAGGGTTTACAGATACGCAGTATTTT,CASASSGTGFTDTQYF
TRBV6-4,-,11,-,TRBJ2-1,TGTGCCAGCAGTGACTCGGTGATGGAGTTCTTC,CASSDSVMEFF
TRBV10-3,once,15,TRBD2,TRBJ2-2,TGTGCCATCAATAGACAGCGGGGACTAACCGGGGAGCTGTTTTTT,CAINRQRGLTGELFF
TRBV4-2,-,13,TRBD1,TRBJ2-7,TGTGCCAGCAGCTGGGACAGGGTGGGCGAGCAGTACTTC,CASSWDRVGEQYF
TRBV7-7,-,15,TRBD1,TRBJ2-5,TGTGCTAGCAGCCGCAGGACAGGGGGCGCGGAGACCCAGTACTTC,CASSRRTGGAETQYF